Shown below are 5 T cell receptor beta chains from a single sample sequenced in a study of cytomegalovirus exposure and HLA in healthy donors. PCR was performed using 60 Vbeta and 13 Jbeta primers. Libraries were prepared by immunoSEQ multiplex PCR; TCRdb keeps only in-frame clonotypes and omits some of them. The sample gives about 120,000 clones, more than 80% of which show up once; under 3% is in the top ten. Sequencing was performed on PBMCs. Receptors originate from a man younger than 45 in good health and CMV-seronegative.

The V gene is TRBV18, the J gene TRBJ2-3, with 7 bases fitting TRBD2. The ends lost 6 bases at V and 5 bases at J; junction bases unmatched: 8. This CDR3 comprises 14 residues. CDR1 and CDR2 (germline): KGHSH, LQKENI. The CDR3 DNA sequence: TGTGCCAGCTCCCCGGGGGGAGCTGGAGATACGCAGTATTTT. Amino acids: CASSPGGAGDTQYF. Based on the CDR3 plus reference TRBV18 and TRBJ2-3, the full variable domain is NAGVMQNPRHLVRRRGQEARLRCSPMKGHSHVYWYRQLPEEGLKFMVYLQKENIIDESGMPKERFSAEFPKEGPSILRIQQVVRGDSAAYFCASSPGGAGDTQYFGPGTRLTVL.

The CDR3 bases are TGTGCCAGCAGTTTGGGAGCGGGAGAAGGTGAGCAGTACTTC. This gives the protein CASSLGAGEGEQYF. The chain is built from TRBV28 and TRBJ2-7, with 8 nucleotides matching TRBD2. Germline V CDR1 and CDR2: MDHEN, SYDVKM. This CDR3 has 14 amino acids. After removal of 3 bases from V and 7 bases from J, the junction contained 8 bases not matched to a gene. Together with reference TRBV28 and TRBJ2-7, the CDR3 gives the full variable domain: DVKVTQSSRYLVKRTGEKVFLECVQDMDHENMFWYRQDPGLGLRLIYFSYDVKMKEKGDIPEGYSVSREKKERFSLILESASTNQTSMYLCASSLGAGEGEQYFGPGTRLTVT.

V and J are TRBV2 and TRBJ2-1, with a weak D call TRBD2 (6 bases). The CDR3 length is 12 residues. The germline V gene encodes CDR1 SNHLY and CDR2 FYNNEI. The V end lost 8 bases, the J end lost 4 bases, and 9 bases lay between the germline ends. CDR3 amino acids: CASCSGYNEQFF. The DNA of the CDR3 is TGTGCCAGCTGTAGCGGTTACAATGAGCAGTTCTTC.

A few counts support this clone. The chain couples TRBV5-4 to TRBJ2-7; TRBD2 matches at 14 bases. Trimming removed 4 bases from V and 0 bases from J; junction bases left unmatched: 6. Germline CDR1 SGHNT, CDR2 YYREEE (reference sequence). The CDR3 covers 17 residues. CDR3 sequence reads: CASSKGLAGGISYEQYF. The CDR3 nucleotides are TGTGCCAGCAGCAAAGGACTAGCGGGAGGTATCTCCTACGAGCAGTACTTC.

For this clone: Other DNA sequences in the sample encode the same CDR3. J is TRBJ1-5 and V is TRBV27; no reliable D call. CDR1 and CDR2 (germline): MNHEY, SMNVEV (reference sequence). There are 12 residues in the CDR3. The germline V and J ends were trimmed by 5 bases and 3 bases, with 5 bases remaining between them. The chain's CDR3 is CASSRDNQPQHF. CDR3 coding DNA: TGTGCCAGCAGTCGGGACAATCAGCCCCAGCATTTT.